The 9 T cell receptor beta chains reported below all come from one sample, sequenced in a study of blood T cells in healthy people across ages. Then a second PCR, running roughly 7 to 11 cycles, was carried out with a sample-barcoded 5' primer and a J-beta primer mix. TCRdb re-called the 5' RACE reads through MiXCR, storing one row per CDR3 protein. The sample includes about 800,000 distinct CDR3 sequences, around 25% of them seen just once. A further study also used this sample, focusing on T cells of mothers and their children.

The sequencing input was blood. All receptors derive from a boy aged 5-17 years in good health.

This clonotype appeared a few times. The J gene is TRBJ2-6, the V gene TRBV2; tentative D call: TRBD1 (6 bases). Trimming took 4 bases from V and 8 from J, leaving 15 bases between them. The CDR3 is 15 residues long. The germline CDR1 and CDR2 sequences are SNHLY and FYNNEI. CDR3 in amino acids: CASSVLGGDTNVLTF. The CDR3 DNA reads TGTGCCAGCAGTGTCTTAGGGGGTGACACCAACGTCCTGACTTTC.

The chain joins TRBV2 to TRBJ2-5; TRBD2 aligns across 10 bases. The J call is doubtful: the DNA matches TRBJ2-7 better. Per the germline V gene, CDR1 is SNHLY and CDR2 is FYNNEI. The CDR3 loop spans 13 amino acids. The CDR3 loop reads CASSDLAGAEQYF. Here the CDR3 DNA reads TGTGCCAGCAGTGACCTAGCGGGAGCCGAGCAGTACTTC.

This clonotype was seen a few times. This chain links TRBV5-1 with TRBJ1-6, with D perhaps TRBD1 (5 bases). Germline V CDR1 and CDR2: SGHRS, YFSETQ. The germline V and J ends were trimmed by 3 bases and 7 bases, with 8 bases remaining between them. This CDR3 contains 13 residues. The CDR3 region is CASSSSGNSPLHF. The CDR3 DNA follows: TGCGCCAGCAGCTCTTCAGGGAATTCACCCCTCCACTTT.

The V call is TRBV18, the J call TRBJ2-7; 11 bases agree with TRBD1. Germline V CDR1 and CDR2: KGHSH, LQKENI. The CDR3 spans 15 residues. V lost 6 bases to trimming and J lost 1 base; unmatched junction nucleotides: 5. The CDR3 nucleotides read TGTGCCAGCTCGGACGGACAGGGGGCATCCTACGAGCAGTACGTC. As protein: CASSDGQGASYEQYV.

The rearrangement links TRBV28 to TRBJ2-5; 10 bases are shared with TRBD2. Germline CDR1 MDHEN, CDR2 SYDVKM. CDR3 length: 16 residues. V shed 2 bases and J 3 bases; nucleotides not matched to a gene: 6. DNA of the CDR3: TGTGCCAGCAGTTTAGGGGAAGGACTAGCGGAAGAGACCCAGTACTTC. Its protein is CASSLGEGLAEETQYF.

In its sample, this clonotype was seen a few times. The gene calls are TRBV7-2 and TRBJ2-7; tentative D call: TRBD2 (6 bases). The V end lost 5 bases, the J end lost 0 bases, and 20 bases lay between the germline ends. Germline V CDR1 and CDR2: SGHTA, FQGNSA. This CDR3 is 17 amino acids long. The CDR3 protein is CASSPPIGTYSSYEQYF. The CDR3 coding sequence is TGTGCCAGCAGCCCGCCTATTGGGACTTACAGCTCCTACGAGCAGTACTTC.

V is TRBV2 and J is TRBJ2-6, with a possible D match to TRBD2 (6 bases). This CDR3 is 16 amino acids long. V was clipped by 0 bases and J by 2 bases, with 8 bases between them. The germline CDR1 and CDR2 sequences are SNHLY and FYNNEI. This chain's CDR3 is CASSEAGGTGANVLTF. DNA of the CDR3: TGTGCCAGCAGTGAAGCGGGCGGGACTGGGGCCAACGTCCTGACTTTC.

The genes are TRBV4-1 and TRBJ2-6; D unresolved. Trimming took 4 bases from V and 2 from J, leaving 9 bases between them. From germline, CDR1 is MGHRA and CDR2 YSYEKL. This CDR3 has 15 amino acids. The CDR3 here is CASSPLATGANVLTF. CDR3 DNA: TGCGCCAGCAGCCCCCTGGCCACTGGGGCCAACGTCCTGACTTTC.

This clonotype was found a few times. The genes are TRBV6-1 and TRBJ2-7; 7 bases agree with TRBD1. The CDR3 is 13 residues long. The ends lost 6 bases at V and 2 bases at J; junction bases unmatched: 4. CDR1 MNHNS and CDR2 SASEGT come from the germline V gene. The CDR3 region is CASRTGTAYEQYF. In DNA, the CDR3 is TGTGCCAGCAGAACCGGGACAGCCTACGAGCAGTACTTC.